Below are 25 T cell receptor beta chains sequenced from a single sample in a study of blood T cell repertoires in COVID-19. Profiling relied on immunoSEQ multiplex PCR, and the TCRdb table lists in-frame clones only, not all of them. The sample contains fewer than 400,000 clones, 87% of which appear only once. Input material: PBMCs or T cells enriched from blood (not recorded which). The receptors shown here come from a woman aged 18-29 years who had recovered from COVID-19.

V is TRBV7-3 and J is TRBJ2-3; 14 bases are a match to TRBD2. The J segment lost 3 bases and the V segment lost 1 base, leaving 6 bases of the junction unmatched. The length of the CDR3 is 18 residues. The germline CDR1 and CDR2 sequences are SGHTA and FQGTGA. The CDR3 loop is CASSLRGTSGSGTDTQYF. The CDR3 DNA follows: TGTGCCAGCAGCTTAAGAGGGACTAGCGGGAGCGGGACAGATACGCAGTATTTT.

The V call is TRBV2, the J call TRBJ2-1; 10 bases map to TRBD2. From germline, CDR1 is SNHLY and CDR2 FYNNEI. The CDR3 is 14 residues long. Trimming took 2 bases from V and 10 from J; bases not matched to a gene: 5. The chain's CDR3 is CASSELAGVGEQFF. The DNA of the CDR3 is TGTGCCAGCAGTGAACTAGCGGGAGTAGGAGAGCAGTTCTTC.

DNA of the CDR3: TGTGCCACCTCCCGGGGGGGGGATGAAAAACTGTTTTTT. This translates into CATSRGGDEKLFF. The rearrangement links TRBV4-2 to TRBJ1-4, with D perhaps TRBD1 (5 bases). CDR3 size: 13 residues. Trimming cost V 10 bases and J 6 bases, with 15 bases left between them. CDR1 is LGHNA, CDR2 YNFKEQ, per germline.

This chain joins TRBV7-3 and TRBJ1-1; the match to TRBD1 covers 7 bases. Germline V gene sequence: CDR1 SGHTA, CDR2 FQGTGA. V gave up 4 bases and J gave up 0 bases; unmatched junction bases: 8. The CDR3 sequence is 16 residues long. The CDR3 DNA follows: TGTGCCAGCAGCTGGTTACCGGGACAGATGAACACTGAAGCTTTCTTT. Translating it yields CASSWLPGQMNTEAFF.

The genes are TRBV30 and TRBJ1-5, with D possibly being TRBD1 (5 bases). CDR1 is GTSNPN, CDR2 SVGIG, per germline (reference sequence). V gave up 2 bases and J gave up 0 bases, with 26 bases separating them. The CDR3 totals 20 residues. The CDR3: CAWSPRTLERWDFSNQPQHF. The CDR3 bases are TGTGCCTGGAGTCCCCGGACACTGGAAAGGTGGGACTTTAGCAATCAGCCCCAGCATTTT.

This clone was recorded only once. The chain links TRBV21-1 to TRBJ2-7; the table's TRBD1 call for D was not verified on the DNA. TRBV21-1 constitutes a pseudogene. The CDR3 is 14 amino acids. The CDR3 bases are TGTGCCAGCATCTCGACAGGGTTCTCCTACGAGCAGTACTTC. Translating it yields CASISTGFSYEQYF.

The V and J genes are TRBV29-1 and TRBJ1-1, with D possibly matching TRBD1 (6 bases). Germline V lookup: CDR1 SQVTM, CDR2 ANQGSEA. This CDR3 contains 15 residues. Trimming removed 7 bases at V and 0 bases at J, with 18 bases between. For the CDR3, the DNA is TGCAGCGCCGACTTAGGGGGGGCGTTGAACACTGAAGCTTTCTTT. Protein sequence: CSADLGGALNTEAFF.

The J gene is TRBJ2-1, the V gene TRBV4-3, with 10 nucleotides matching TRBD2. CDR3 length: 13 residues. V shed 4 bases and J 11 bases; nucleotides not matched to a gene: 5. CDR1 and CDR2 from the germline V gene are LGHNA and YSLEER. The chain's CDR3 is CASSRETSGQQFF. CDR3 in DNA: TGCGCCAGCAGCCGCGAGACTAGCGGGCAGCAGTTCTTC.

This clone occurred a few times. The chain recombines TRBV5-1 with TRBJ1-2; 9 bases align to TRBD1. Trimming cost V 4 bases and J 6 bases; bases outside gene matches: 7. The CDR3 length is 14 residues. The V gene's germline CDR1 is SGHRS and CDR2 YFSETQ. The CDR3 reads CASSPGQGTDGYTF. In DNA, the CDR3 is TGCGCCAGCAGCCCGGGACAGGGTACGGATGGCTACACCTTC. Filled out from reference TRBV5-1 and TRBJ1-2, the complete variable domain reads KAGVTQTPRYLIKTRGQQVTLSCSPISGHRSVSWYQQTPGQGLQFLFEYFSETQRNKGNFPGRFSGRQFSNSRSEMNVSTLELGDSALYLCASSPGQGTDGYTFGSGTRLTVV.

The chain recombines TRBV4-1 with TRBJ1-4; no clear D gene. CDR3 length: 13 amino acids. Germline V gene sequence: CDR1 MGHRA, CDR2 YSYEKL. V lost 1 base to trimming and J lost 8 bases, with 8 bases between them. The CDR3 protein is CASSQGVGEKLFF. The CDR3 DNA sequence: TGCGCCAGCAGCCAAGGGGTGGGCGAAAAACTGTTTTTT.

V gene TRBV6-2 or TRBV6-3 combines with J gene TRBJ1-2; 7 positions agree with TRBD1. The CDR3 is 15 amino acids. Germline V gene sequence: CDR1 MNHEY, CDR2 SVGEGT. The ends lost 2 bases at V and 7 bases at J; junction bases unmatched: 10. The CDR3 here is CASSYVTGNPRGYTF. The DNA for the CDR3 is TGTGCCAGCAGTTACGTGACAGGGAATCCACGTGGCTACACCTTC.

This clone was observed a few times. This chain connects TRBV3-1 (or the pseudogene TRBV3-2) to TRBJ2-5; D is ambiguous. V was cut by 4 bases and J by 5 bases, with 11 bases left in between. There are 13 residues in the CDR3. The germline V gene has CDR1 LGHDT and CDR2 YNNKEL (reference sequence). In DNA form, the CDR3 reads TGTGCCAGCAGCCCGAGAACTCCTGAGACCCAGTACTTC. Amino acid sequence: CASSPRTPETQYF.

This sequence joins TRBV24-1 and TRBJ2-3; TRBD1 matches 9 bases. J lost 3 bases, V lost 3 bases, and 0 bases had no gene match. The V gene's germline CDR1 is KGHDR and CDR2 SFDVKD. This CDR3 region has 14 residues. DNA for the CDR3: TGTGCCACCAGTGATGGGACAGGGACAGATACGCAGTATTTT. Encoded protein: CATSDGTGTDTQYF.

The table lists this clone with a count of one. The chain combines TRBV20-1 with TRBJ2-7, with D hard to call. With 3 bases removed from V and 0 bases from J, the gap between germline ends came to 12 bases. This CDR3 comprises 14 residues. Per the germline V gene, CDR1 is DFQATT and CDR2 is SNEGSKA (reference sequence). The CDR3 region has the DNA TGCAGTGCTAGTTATCAGGTAGTCTCCTACGAGCAGTACTTC. It is translated as CSASYQVVSYEQYF.

This sequence joins TRBV7-2 and TRBJ1-3; the D is unclear. V dropped 3 bases and J dropped 8 bases, with 8 bases sitting between them. This CDR3 region has 12 residues. From germline, CDR1 is SGHTA and CDR2 FQGNSA. The CDR3: CASSFPGYTIYF. CDR3 DNA: TGTGCCAGCAGCTTCCCGGGGTACACCATATATTTT. Together with reference TRBV7-2 and TRBJ1-3, the CDR3 gives the full variable domain: GAGVSQSPSNKVTEKGKDVELRCDPISGHTALYWYRQSLGQGLEFLIYFQGNSAPDKSGLPSDRFSAERTGGSVSTLTIQRTQQEDSAVYLCASSFPGYTIYFGEGSWLTVV.

The V gene is TRBV11-2, the J gene TRBJ2-7; TRBD2 aligns across 9 bases. Germline-derived CDR1 and CDR2 are SGHAT and FQNNGV. V lost 3 bases and J lost 3; bases outside the gene matches: 9. The CDR3 is made up of 16 amino acids. In nucleotides, the CDR3 is TGTGCCAGCAGCTTGGACGAGCGGGGGGCTTTCTACGAGCAGTACTTC. The encoded protein is CASSLDERGAFYEQYF.

The rearrangement links TRBV4-3 to TRBJ1-4; D is perhaps TRBD1 (6 bases). Looked up from germline, CDR1 is LGHNA and CDR2 is YSLEER. The V end lost 4 bases, the J end lost 1 base, and 10 bases lay between the germline ends. This CDR3 spans 15 amino acids. The CDR3 reads CASSRVTGTNEKLFF. CDR3 nucleotides: TGCGCCAGCAGCCGAGTGACAGGAACTAATGAAAAACTGTTTTTT.

The J gene is TRBJ1-2, the V gene TRBV25-1; D remains unclear. The V end lost 5 bases, the J end lost 8 bases, and 9 bases lay between the germline ends. This CDR3 contains 11 residues. The germline gives CDR1 MGHDK, CDR2 SYGVNS. This chain's CDR3 is CASSSTRGYTF. In DNA, the CDR3 is TGTGCCAGCAGTTCGACGAGGGGCTACACCTTC.

The gene calls are TRBV3-1 (or the pseudogene TRBV3-2) and TRBJ2-7, with TRBD1 as a possible D gene (5 bases). V was pared by 3 bases and J by 4 bases, with 16 bases between. The germline V gene has CDR1 LGHDT and CDR2 YNNKEL (reference sequence). CDR3 length: 15 residues. CDR3 sequence (DNA): TGTGCCAGCAGCCAGTCTGGGCAGGGTGGTTACGAGCAGTACTTC. This gives the protein CASSQSGQGGYEQYF.

This chain joins TRBV10-3 and TRBJ2-2; the D gene is possibly TRBD1 (5 bases). This CDR3 spans 15 amino acids. The germline V and J ends were trimmed by 3 bases and 1 base, with 9 bases remaining between them. The germline gives CDR1 ENHRY, CDR2 SYGVKD. The CDR3 region is CAISERGRNTGELFF. CDR3 DNA: TGTGCCATCAGTGAAAGGGGTAGGAACACCGGGGAGCTGTTTTTT.

The V call is TRBV5-6, the J call TRBJ1-2; 7 positions match TRBD1. This CDR3 contains 15 residues. V trimming: 2 bases; J trimming: 6 bases; junction bases outside the gene matches: 10. Germline CDR1 and CDR2: SGHDT and YYEEEE. The CDR3 is CASSLGPQGIDGYTF. CDR3 nucleotide sequence: TGTGCCAGCAGCTTAGGACCACAGGGGATTGATGGCTACACCTTC.

The chain combines TRBV7-9 with TRBJ1-1; 7 bases line up with TRBD1. CDR1 is SEHNR and CDR2 is FQNEAQ in the germline V gene (reference sequence). With 5 bases clipped from V and 1 base from J, the junction kept 13 bases outside the gene matches. This CDR3 has 17 residues. The CDR3, as DNA: TGTGCCAGCAGCAGAGACAGGGAGCTGCAGCCGAACACTGAAGCTTTCTTT. Translation: CASSRDRELQPNTEAFF.

V gene TRBV19 combines with J gene TRBJ2-5, with a weak D call TRBD1 (5 bases). This CDR3 is built from 13 residues. The ends were cut back, 9 bases at V and 4 bases at J, with 15 bases in the middle. CDR1 LNHDA and CDR2 SQIVND come from the germline V gene (reference sequence). This CDR3 reads CASQGNGRETQYF. CDR3 DNA sequence: TGTGCCAGCCAGGGTAACGGAAGAGAGACCCAGTACTTC.

The chain recombines TRBV6-2 or TRBV6-3 with TRBJ1-4; D is perhaps TRBD1 (6 bases). The V and J ends lost 4 bases and 5 bases respectively, with 14 bases between them. CDR3 length: 15 amino acids. The germline CDR1 and CDR2 sequences are MNHEY and SVGEGT. The CDR3 region has the DNA TGTGCCAGCAGTTCTACGGACAGCGGAAATGAAAAACTGTTTTTT. Translated, it gives CASSSTDSGNEKLFF.

This chain uses TRBV5-1 with TRBJ1-3, with 8 positions matching TRBD1. The CDR3 loop spans 13 amino acids. J was trimmed by 12 bases and V by 5 bases; bases with no gene match: 10. CDR1 and CDR2 (germline): SGHRS, YFSETQ. The CDR3 is CASRPSPTGVIYF. The CDR3, as DNA: TGCGCCAGCAGGCCATCCCCGACAGGGGTCATATATTTT.